This T cell receptor beta chain was sequenced during a study of cytomegalovirus exposure and HLA in healthy donors. Study-level results: Association of a missense DCLRE1C variant with TCR beta V- and J-gene trimming was reported in a later analysis.

With regard to this clone: Its antigen is currently unknown.

PCR involved 60 Vbeta and 13 Jbeta primers. Sequenced by immunoSEQ multiplex PCR; TCRdb stores in-frame clones only, minus some. There are over 150,000 clones in the sample; around 77% occur only once, and roughly 1.4% lies in the top ten. Healthy people donating bone marrow made up the donors. Sequenced: PBMCs. The TCR was taken from a man between 60 and 70 years old in good health and CMV-seronegative.

The CDR3 region is CASSARDRGSSPLHF. As DNA, the CDR3 is TGTGCCAGCAGCGCCCGGGACAGGGGCTCCTCACCCCTCCACTTT. This chain links TRBV9 with TRBJ1-6; 10 nucleotides align to TRBD1. J lost 10 bases, V lost 3 bases, and 7 bases had no gene match. This CDR3 is built from 15 residues. CDR1 is SGDLS and CDR2 is YYNGEE in the germline V gene.